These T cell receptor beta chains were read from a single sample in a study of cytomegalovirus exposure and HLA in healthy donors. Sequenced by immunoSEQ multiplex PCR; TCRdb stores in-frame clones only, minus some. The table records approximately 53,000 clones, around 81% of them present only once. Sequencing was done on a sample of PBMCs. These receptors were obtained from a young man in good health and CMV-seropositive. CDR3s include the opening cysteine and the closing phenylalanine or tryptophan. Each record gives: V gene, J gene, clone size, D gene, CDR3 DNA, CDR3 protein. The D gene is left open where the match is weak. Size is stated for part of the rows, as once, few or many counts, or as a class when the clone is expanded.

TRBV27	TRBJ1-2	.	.	TGTGCCAGCAGTTTCGGACAGACAGGCCTTTATGGCTACACCTTC	CASSFGQTGLYGYTF
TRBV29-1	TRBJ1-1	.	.	TGCAGCGTTGTGGGCTCCTCTTGGGACACTGAAGCTTTCTTT	CSVVGSSWDTEAFF
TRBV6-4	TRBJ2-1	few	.	TGTGCCAGCAGTGAGGTAGAGTTCAATGAGCAGTTCTTC	CASSEVEFNEQFF
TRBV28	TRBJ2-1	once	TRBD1	TGTGCCAGCAGTCTTACATCAGGGGGTTTTTACAATGAGCAGTTCTTC	CASSLTSGGFYNEQFF
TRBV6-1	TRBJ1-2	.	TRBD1	TGTGCCAGCGCGGAGGGGGCGAACTATGGCTACACCTTC	CASAEGANYGYTF
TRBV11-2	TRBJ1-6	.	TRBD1	TGTGCCAGCAGCTTAGATGAACTAAAAGGGGGCCCCCCCTATAATTCACCCCTCCACTTT	CASSLDELKGGPPYNSPLHF
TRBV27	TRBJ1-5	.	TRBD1	TGTGCCAGCAGTCTTGGGACAGCTAGCAATCAGCCCCAGCATTTT	CASSLGTASNQPQHF
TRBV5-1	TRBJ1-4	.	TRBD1	TGCGCCAGCAGCTTTGGACAGGGCTCTGAAAAACTGTTTTTT	CASSFGQGSEKLFF
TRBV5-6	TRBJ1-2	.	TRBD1	TGTGCCAGCAGCTTGGTAGGACAGGGGGCGAATGGCTACACCTTC	CASSLVGQGANGYTF
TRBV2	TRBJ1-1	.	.	TGTGCCAACAGTGAAGCTCCATCGCAGGGCGCTGAAGCTTTCTTT	CANSEAPSQGAEAFF
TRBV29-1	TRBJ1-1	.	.	TGCAGCGTTCGCAGGACAGATAATGAAGCTTTCTTT	CSVRRTDNEAFF
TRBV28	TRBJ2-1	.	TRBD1	TGTGCCAGCAGTTTTAACGACAGGGTAAAGAATGAGCAGTTCTTC	CASSFNDRVKNEQFF
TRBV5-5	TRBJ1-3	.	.	TGTGCCAGCAGCTTGGACGCGGGAAACACCATATATTTT	CASSLDAGNTIYF
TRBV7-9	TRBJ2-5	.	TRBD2	TGTGCCAGCAGCGATGGGGCTAGCGGGGCAGAGACCCAGTACTTC	CASSDGASGAETQYF
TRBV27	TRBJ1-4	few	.	TGTGCCAGCAGTTTAGTGTATGGCCAGGGAACGGAAAAACTGTTTTTT	CASSLVYGQGTEKLFF
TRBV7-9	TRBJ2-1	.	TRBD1	TGTGCCAGCAGCCAGAAGGGACAGGGGGCCTACAATGAGCAGTTCTTC	CASSQKGQGAYNEQFF
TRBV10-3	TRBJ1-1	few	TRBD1	TGTGCCATCAGTGAGCCGAGGACAGGGGGCCTGATGACTGAAGCTTTCTTT	CAISEPRTGGLMTEAFF
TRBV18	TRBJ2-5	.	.	TGTGCCAGCTCACCAGCCTCGACTAGTCGGGGGACCCAGTACTTC	CASSPASTSRGTQYF
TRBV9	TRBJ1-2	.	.	TGTGCCAGCAGCGGCGGGACTTTGCTAAACTATGGCTACACCTTC	CASSGGTLLNYGYTF
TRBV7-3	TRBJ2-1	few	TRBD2	TGTGCCAGCAGCTCCCCTCTAGCGGGGGAGCAGTTCTTC	CASSSPLAGEQFF
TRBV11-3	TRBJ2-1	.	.	TGTGCCAGCAGCTTGGACGGGGGGCAACGTAGGGATGAGCAGTTCTTC	CASSLDGGQRRDEQFF
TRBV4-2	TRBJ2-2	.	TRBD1	TGTGCCAGCCAGGGGGCGGTCGGGGAGCTGTTTTTT	CASQGAVGELFF
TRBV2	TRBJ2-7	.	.	TGTGCCAGCAGACCCGGGTCTCCCCTTGGCGAGCAGTACTTC	CASRPGSPLGEQYF
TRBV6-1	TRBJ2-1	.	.	TGTGCCAGCAGTCCCGCGGGATACTCTTACAATGAGCAGTTCTTC	CASSPAGYSYNEQFF
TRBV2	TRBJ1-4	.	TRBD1	TGTGCCAGCAGAGCCACAGGGGGAGAAAAACTGTTTTTT	CASRATGGEKLFF
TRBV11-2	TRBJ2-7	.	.	TGTGCCAGCAGCGCACAGGACTACGAGCAGTACTTC	CASSAQDYEQYF
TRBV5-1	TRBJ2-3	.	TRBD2	TGCGCCAGCAGCTTCCCCCGGGGGGCAGATACGCAGTATTTT	CASSFPRGADTQYF
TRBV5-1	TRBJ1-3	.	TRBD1	TGCGCCAGCAGCGTAGGGACAGCTGGAAACACCATATATTTT	CASSVGTAGNTIYF
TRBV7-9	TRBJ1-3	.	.	TGTGCCAGCAGCTCCGACAGGAGCTCTGGAAACACCATATATTTT	CASSSDRSSGNTIYF
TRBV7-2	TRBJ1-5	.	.	TGTGCCAGCAGCTTAGTAAGGGGCTTTATCTACAATCAGCCCCAGCATTTT	CASSLVRGFIYNQPQHF
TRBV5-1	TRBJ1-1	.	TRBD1	TGCGCCAGCAGCCCAAGCTCGACAGGGACCGAAGCTTTCTTT	CASSPSSTGTEAFF
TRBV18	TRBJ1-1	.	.	TGTGCCAGCTCACCTGGCGGGGACGCCACTGAAGCTTTCTTT	CASSPGGDATEAFF
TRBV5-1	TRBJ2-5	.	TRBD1	TGCGCCAGCAGCACCCCGGACAGGGGGCCGGCAGAGACCCAGTACTTC	CASSTPDRGPAETQYF
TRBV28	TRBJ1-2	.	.	TGTGCCAGCAGTATCCAACGGGGCTATGGCTACACCTTC	CASSIQRGYGYTF
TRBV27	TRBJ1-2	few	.	TGTGCCAGCAGTAGGGGCCTATCCTATGGCTACACCTTC	CASSRGLSYGYTF